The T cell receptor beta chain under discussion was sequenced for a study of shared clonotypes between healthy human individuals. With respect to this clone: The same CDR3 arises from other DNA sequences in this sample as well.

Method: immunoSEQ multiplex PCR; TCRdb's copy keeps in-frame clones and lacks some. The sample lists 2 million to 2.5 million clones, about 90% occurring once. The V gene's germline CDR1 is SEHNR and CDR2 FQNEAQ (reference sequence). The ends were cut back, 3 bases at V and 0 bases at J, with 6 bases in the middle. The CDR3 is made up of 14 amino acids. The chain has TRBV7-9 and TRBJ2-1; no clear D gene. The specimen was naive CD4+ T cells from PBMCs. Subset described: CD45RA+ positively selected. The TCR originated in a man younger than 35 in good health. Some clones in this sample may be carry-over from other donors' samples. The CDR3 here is CASSFSSSYNEQFF. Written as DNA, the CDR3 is TGTGCCAGCAGCTTTTCGAGCTCCTACAATGAGCAGTTCTTC.